This TCR beta chain came from a study of blood T cell repertoires in COVID-19. Study context: Donors in the United States, Italy and Spain gave samples during acute or convalescent COVID-19. PBMCs, B-cell-depleted T cells, or T cells provided the cDNA or gDNA that made up the material.

Study processing details: How many nucleated cells were present was estimated from reference gene primer amplification. Data came from immunoSEQ multiplex PCR; TCRdb stores just in-frame clones and leaves some out. That table furnishes V, J and clone size, whereas the DNA furnished D and trimming. The table records a few hundred thousand clones, 70% to 90% of them present only once. Germline V gene sequence: CDR1 KGHSH, CDR2 LQKENI. This CDR3 has 14 residues. Trimming left V 2 bases short and J 3 bases short, with 10 bases between. The sequence derives from a woman aged 60-75 years with acute or convalescent COVID-19. This chain uses TRBV18 with TRBJ1-1; TRBD1 is a possible D gene (5 bases). Sequenced sample: peripheral blood. CDR3 residues: CASSPKQGDTEAFF. CDR3 nucleotides: TGTGCCAGCTCACCAAAACAAGGGGACACTGAAGCTTTCTTT. Looking up the rest from reference TRBV18 and TRBJ1-1 gives the full variable domain: NAGVMQNPRHLVRRRGQEARLRCSPMKGHSHVYWYRQLPEEGLKFMVYLQKENIIDESGMPKERFSAEFPKEGPSILRIQQVVRGDSAAYFCASSPKQGDTEAFFGQGTRLTVV.